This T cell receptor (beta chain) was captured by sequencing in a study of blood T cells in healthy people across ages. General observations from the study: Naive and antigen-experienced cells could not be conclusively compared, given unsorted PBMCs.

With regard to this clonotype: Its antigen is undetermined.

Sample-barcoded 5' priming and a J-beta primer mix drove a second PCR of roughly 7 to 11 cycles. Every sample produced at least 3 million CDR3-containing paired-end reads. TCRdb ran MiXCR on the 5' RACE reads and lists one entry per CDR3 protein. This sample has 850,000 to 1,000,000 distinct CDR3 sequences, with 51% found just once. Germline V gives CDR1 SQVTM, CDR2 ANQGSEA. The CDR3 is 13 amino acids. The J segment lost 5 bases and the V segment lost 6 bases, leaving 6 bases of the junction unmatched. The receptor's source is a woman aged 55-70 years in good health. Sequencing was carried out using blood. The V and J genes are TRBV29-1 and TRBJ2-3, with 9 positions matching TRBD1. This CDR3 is CSVAGTGLDTQYF. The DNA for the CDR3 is TGCAGCGTAGCCGGGACAGGGTTAGATACGCAGTATTTT.